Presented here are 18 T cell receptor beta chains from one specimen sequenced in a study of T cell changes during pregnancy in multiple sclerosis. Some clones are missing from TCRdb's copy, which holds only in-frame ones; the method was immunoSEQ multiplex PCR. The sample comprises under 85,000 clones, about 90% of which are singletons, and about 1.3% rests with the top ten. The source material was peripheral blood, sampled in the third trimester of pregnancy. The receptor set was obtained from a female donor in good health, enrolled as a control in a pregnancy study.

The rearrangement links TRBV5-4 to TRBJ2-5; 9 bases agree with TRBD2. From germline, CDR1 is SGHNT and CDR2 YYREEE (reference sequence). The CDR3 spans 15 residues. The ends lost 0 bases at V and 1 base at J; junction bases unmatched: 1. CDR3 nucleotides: TGTGCCAGCAGCTTGGGGCGGGGGGGCCAAGAGACCCAGTACTTC. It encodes CASSLGRGGQETQYF.

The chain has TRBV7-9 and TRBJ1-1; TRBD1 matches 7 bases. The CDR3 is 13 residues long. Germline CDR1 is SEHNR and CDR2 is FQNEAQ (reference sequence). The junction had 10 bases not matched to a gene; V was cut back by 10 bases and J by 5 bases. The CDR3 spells CATETGPGTEAFF. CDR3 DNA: TGTGCCACCGAGACAGGGCCGGGAACTGAAGCTTTCTTT.

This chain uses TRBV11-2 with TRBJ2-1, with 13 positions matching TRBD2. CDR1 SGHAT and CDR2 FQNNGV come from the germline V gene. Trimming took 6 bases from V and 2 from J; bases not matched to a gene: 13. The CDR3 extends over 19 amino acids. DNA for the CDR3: TGTGCCAGCAGGAGGTGGGGGACTAGCGGGGACCAAACCTACAATGAGCAGTTCTTC. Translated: CASRRWGTSGDQTYNEQFF. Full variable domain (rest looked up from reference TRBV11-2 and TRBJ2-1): EAGVAQSPRYKIIEKRQSVAFWCNPISGHATLYWYQQILGQGPKLLIQFQNNGVVDDSQLPKDRFSAERLKGVDSTLKIQPAKLEDSAVYLCASRRWGTSGDQTYNEQFFGPGTRLTVL.

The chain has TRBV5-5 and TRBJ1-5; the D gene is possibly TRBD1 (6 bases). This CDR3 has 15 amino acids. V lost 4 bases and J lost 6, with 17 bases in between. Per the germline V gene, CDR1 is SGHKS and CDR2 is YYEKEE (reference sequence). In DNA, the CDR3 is TGTGCCAGCAGCGACGTATCTTGGGGGCCTCAGCCCCAGCATTTT. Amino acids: CASSDVSWGPQPQHF. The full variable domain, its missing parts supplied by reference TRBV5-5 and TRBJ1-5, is DAGVTQSPTHLIKTRGQQVTLRCSPISGHKSVSWYQQVLGQGPQFIFQYYEKEERGRGNFPDRFSARQFPNYSSELNVNALLLGDSALYLCASSDVSWGPQPQHFGDGTRLSIL.

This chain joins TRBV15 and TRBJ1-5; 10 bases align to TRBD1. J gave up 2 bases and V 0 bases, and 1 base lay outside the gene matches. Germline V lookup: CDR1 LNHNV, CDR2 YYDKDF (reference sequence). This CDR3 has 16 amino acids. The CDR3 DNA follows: TGTGCCACCAGCAGAGATGGACAGGGGGGCAATCAGCCCCAGCATTTT. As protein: CATSRDGQGGNQPQHF.

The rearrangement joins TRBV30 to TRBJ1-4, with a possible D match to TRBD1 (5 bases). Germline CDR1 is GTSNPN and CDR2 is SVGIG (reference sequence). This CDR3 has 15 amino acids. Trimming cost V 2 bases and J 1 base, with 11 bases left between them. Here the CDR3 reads CAWSPTGQTNEKLFF. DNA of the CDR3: TGTGCCTGGAGTCCCACTGGACAAACTAATGAAAAACTGTTTTTT.

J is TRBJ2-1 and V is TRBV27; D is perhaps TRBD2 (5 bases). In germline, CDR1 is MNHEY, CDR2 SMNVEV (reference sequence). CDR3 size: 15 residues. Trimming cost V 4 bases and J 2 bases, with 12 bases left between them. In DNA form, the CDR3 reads TGTGCCAGCAGTTATTCGGCACTAGCCTACAATGAGCAGTTCTTC. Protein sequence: CASSYSALAYNEQFF.

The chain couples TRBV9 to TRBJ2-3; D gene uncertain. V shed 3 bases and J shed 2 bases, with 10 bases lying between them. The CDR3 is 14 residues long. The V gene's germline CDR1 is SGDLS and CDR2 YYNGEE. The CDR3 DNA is TGTGCCAGCAGCGGAGGAAAGTTCACAGATACGCAGTATTTT. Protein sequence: CASSGGKFTDTQYF.

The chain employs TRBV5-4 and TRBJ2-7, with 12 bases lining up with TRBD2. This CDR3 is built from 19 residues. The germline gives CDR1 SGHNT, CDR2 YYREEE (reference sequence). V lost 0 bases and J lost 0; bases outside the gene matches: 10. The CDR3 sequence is CASSLAMGTSGQSSYEQYF. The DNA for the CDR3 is TGTGCCAGCAGCTTGGCCATGGGGACTAGCGGGCAAAGCTCCTACGAGCAGTACTTC.

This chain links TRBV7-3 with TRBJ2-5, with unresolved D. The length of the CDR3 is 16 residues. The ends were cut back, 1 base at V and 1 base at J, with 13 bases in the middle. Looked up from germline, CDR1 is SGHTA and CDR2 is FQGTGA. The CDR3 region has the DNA TGTGCCAGCAGCTTAAGCCAAGTAGGCGGCCAAGAGACCCAGTACTTC. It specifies CASSLSQVGGQETQYF.

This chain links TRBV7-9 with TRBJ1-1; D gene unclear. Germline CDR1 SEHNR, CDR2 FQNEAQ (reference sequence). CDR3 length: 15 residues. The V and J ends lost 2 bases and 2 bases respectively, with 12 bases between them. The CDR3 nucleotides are TGTGCCAGCAGCTTATTTGGTAGCGCAAACACTGAAGCTTTCTTT. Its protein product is CASSLFGSANTEAFF.

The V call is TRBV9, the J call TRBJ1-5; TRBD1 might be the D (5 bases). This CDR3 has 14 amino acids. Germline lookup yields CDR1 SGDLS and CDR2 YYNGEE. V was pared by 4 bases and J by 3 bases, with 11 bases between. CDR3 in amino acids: CASSTRDSNQPQHF. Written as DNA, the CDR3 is TGTGCCAGCAGCACCCGGGACTCCAATCAGCCCCAGCATTTT. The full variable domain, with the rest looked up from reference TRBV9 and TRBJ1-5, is DSGVTQTPKHLITATGQRVTLRCSPRSGDLSVYWYQQSLDQGLQFLIQYYNGEERAKGNILERFSAQQFPDLHSELNLSSLELGDSALYFCASSTRDSNQPQHFGDGTRLSIL.

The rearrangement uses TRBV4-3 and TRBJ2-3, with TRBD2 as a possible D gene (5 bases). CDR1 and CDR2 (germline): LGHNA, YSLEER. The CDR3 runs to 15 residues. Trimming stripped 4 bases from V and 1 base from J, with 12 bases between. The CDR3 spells CASSPLPLGTDTQYF. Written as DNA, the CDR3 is TGCGCCAGCAGCCCCTTACCACTAGGCACAGATACGCAGTATTTT.

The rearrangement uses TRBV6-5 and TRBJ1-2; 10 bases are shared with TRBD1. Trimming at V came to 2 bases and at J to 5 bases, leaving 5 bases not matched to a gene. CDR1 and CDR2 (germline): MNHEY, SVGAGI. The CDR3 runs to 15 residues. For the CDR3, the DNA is TGTGCCAGCAGTTACGGGACAGGGGATTCGTATGGCTACACCTTC. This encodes CASSYGTGDSYGYTF.

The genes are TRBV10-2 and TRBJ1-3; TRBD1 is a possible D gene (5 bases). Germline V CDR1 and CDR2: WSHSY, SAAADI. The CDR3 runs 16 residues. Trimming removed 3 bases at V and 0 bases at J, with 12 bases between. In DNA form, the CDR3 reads TGCGCCAGCAGTGACTCGGGACTAAGCTCTGGAAACACCATATATTTT. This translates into CASSDSGLSSGNTIYF.

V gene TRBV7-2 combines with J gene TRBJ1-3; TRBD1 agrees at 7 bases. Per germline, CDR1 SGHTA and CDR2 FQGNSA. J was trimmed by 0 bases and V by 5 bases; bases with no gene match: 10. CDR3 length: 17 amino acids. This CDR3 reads CASSPAPGQFSGNTIYF. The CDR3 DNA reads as TGTGCCAGCAGCCCCGCCCCGGGACAGTTCTCTGGAAACACCATATATTTT. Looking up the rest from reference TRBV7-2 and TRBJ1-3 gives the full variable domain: GAGVSQSPSNKVTEKGKDVELRCDPISGHTALYWYRQSLGQGLEFLIYFQGNSAPDKSGLPSDRFSAERTGGSVSTLTIQRTQQEDSAVYLCASSPAPGQFSGNTIYFGEGSWLTVV.

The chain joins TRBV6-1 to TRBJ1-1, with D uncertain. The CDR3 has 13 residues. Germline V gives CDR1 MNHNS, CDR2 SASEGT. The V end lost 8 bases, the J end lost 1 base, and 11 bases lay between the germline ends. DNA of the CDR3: TGTGCCAGCCGCGTGGAGAGGAACACTGAAGCTTTCTTT. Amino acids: CASRVERNTEAFF.

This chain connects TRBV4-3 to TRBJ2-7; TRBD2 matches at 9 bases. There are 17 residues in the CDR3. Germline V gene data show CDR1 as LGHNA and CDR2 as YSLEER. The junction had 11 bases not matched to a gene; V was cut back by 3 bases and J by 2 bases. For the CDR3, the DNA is TGCGCCAGCAGCCACATGACGCGGGGGGGTTCCGCCTACGAGCAGTACTTC. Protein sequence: CASSHMTRGGSAYEQYF.